These 21 T cell receptor beta chains were all obtained from the same sample, sequenced in a study of shared clonotypes between healthy human individuals. Profiled with immunoSEQ multiplex PCR; TCRdb holds only in-frame clones, not every one. The table shows approximately 2,000,000 clones, with around 90% occurring only once. The sample taken for sequencing was naive CD4+ T cells from PBMCs. Subset of the sample: CD45RA+ positively selected. These receptor sequences come from a man aged 18 to 35 in good health. Some clones in this sample may be carry-over from other donors' samples.

The genes are TRBV7-9 and TRBJ1-2, with D possibly TRBD1 on 5 matching bases. Germline V CDR1 and CDR2: SEHNR, FQNEAQ (reference sequence). This CDR3 comprises 14 residues. V was clipped by 3 bases and J by 0 bases, with 8 bases between them. The CDR3 DNA sequence: TGTGCCAGCAGCTTTCGACAGTCTAACTATGGCTACACCTTC. This codes for CASSFRQSNYGYTF.

The chain uses TRBV4-1 and TRBJ1-5; D gene unclear. The CDR3 length is 14 residues. V gave up 3 bases and J gave up 5 bases, with 11 bases separating them. The germline V gene has CDR1 MGHRA and CDR2 YSYEKL. Here the CDR3 DNA reads TGCGCCAGCAGCCAGGAAATCTATCATCAGCCCCAGCATTTT. Translating it yields CASSQEIYHQPQHF.

The chain employs TRBV7-9 and TRBJ2-7; 7 nucleotides match TRBD1. CDR3 length equals 13 residues. The V segment lost 10 bases and the J segment 2 bases; nucleotides outside the gene matches: 8. The germline CDR1 and CDR2 sequences are SEHNR and FQNEAQ (reference sequence). The CDR3 nucleotides are TGTGCCACTACGTGGCAGGGGGCCTACGAGCAGTACTTC. Residues: CATTWQGAYEQYF.

The chain has TRBV6-6 and TRBJ1-1; 8 positions agree with TRBD1. The CDR3 loop spans 13 amino acids. Unmatched junction bases numbered 6, after V lost 5 bases and J lost 7 bases. Germline V gene sequence: CDR1 MNHNY, CDR2 SVGAGI (reference sequence). DNA for the CDR3: TGTGCCAGCAGTATCGGGACAGGTCTTGAAGCTTTCTTT. Its translation: CASSIGTGLEAFF.

In this sample, this clone turned up once. This rearrangement joins TRBV11-2 to TRBJ1-2; tentative D call: TRBD1 (5 bases). Trimming pared 5 bases from V and 4 bases from J, leaving 20 bases between. The germline CDR1 and CDR2 sequences are SGHAT and FQNNGV. The CDR3 spans 16 residues. The CDR3 reads CASSALKEGWFYGYTF. The CDR3 region has the DNA TGTGCCAGCAGCGCCCTAAAAGAGGGGTGGTTCTATGGCTACACCTTC.

The genes are TRBV11-2 and TRBJ2-7; D is perhaps TRBD1 (6 bases). Trimming stripped 5 bases from V and 6 bases from J, with 14 bases between. CDR3 length: 13 residues. Germline V gene lookup returns CDR1 SGHAT and CDR2 FQNNGV. The CDR3 is CASSPRGVGEQYF. Written as DNA, the CDR3 is TGTGCCAGCAGCCCCAGGGGAGTTGGCGAGCAGTACTTC.

The chain links TRBV7-9 to TRBJ2-7; 7 bases map to TRBD1. The CDR3 extends over 15 amino acids. Germline CDR1 reads SEHNR; CDR2 reads FQNEAQ (reference sequence). With V trimmed by 5 bases and J by 2 bases, 9 bases remained unmatched. In nucleotides, the CDR3 is TGTGCCAGCAGCCTGAGGACAGGTGATCCCTACGAGCAGTACTTC. This sequence encodes CASSLRTGDPYEQYF.

The chain employs TRBV27 and TRBJ2-4, with 9 bases that match TRBD1. Trimming removed 5 bases from V and 5 bases from J; junction bases left unmatched: 19. The length of the CDR3 is 19 residues. Germline CDR1 MNHEY, CDR2 SMNVEV (reference sequence). For the CDR3, the DNA is TGTGCCAGCAGTCCTCGACAGGGGGGTCTTAGTGAGACACAAAACATTCAGTACTTC. As protein: CASSPRQGGLSETQNIQYF.

The CDR3 loop is CAISQGTGPYGYTF. The CDR3 DNA follows: TGTGCCATTTCTCAGGGGACGGGCCCATATGGCTACACCTTC. This sequence joins TRBV28 and TRBJ1-2; tentative D call: TRBD1 (6 bases). With 10 bases removed from V and 5 bases from J, the gap between germline ends came to 20 bases. CDR1 and CDR2 from the germline V gene are MDHEN and SYDVKM. This CDR3 spans 14 amino acids.

This clone was seen more than once but under ten times. Other DNA sequences within the sample encode an identical CDR3. The chain joins TRBV7-3 to TRBJ1-5; D is ambiguous. The germline CDR1 and CDR2 sequences are SGHTA and FQGTGA. Deletions cut 5 bases from V and 0 bases from J, with 5 bases between. CDR3 length: 13 residues. The CDR3 DNA reads as TGTGCCAGCAGCGTCGATAGCAATCAGCCCCAGCATTTT. Encoded protein: CASSVDSNQPQHF.

The chain uses TRBV9 and TRBJ2-2; 9 nucleotides align to TRBD2. V was clipped by 0 bases and J by 4 bases; unmatched bases: 4. The CDR3 length is 16 residues. CDR1 is SGDLS, CDR2 YYNGEE, per germline. The CDR3 DNA sequence: TGTGCCAGCAGCGTAGCGAGCGGGAGGTTCACCGGGGAGCTGTTTTTT. Translation gives CASSVASGRFTGELFF.

The chain links TRBV27 to TRBJ2-2, with D maybe TRBD2 (5 bases). Germline V lookup: CDR1 MNHEY, CDR2 SMNVEV (reference sequence). Trimming took off 3 bases at V and 4 bases at J, with 9 bases between the two ends. There are 14 residues in the CDR3. CDR3 region: CASSFVGVTGELFF. In DNA, the CDR3 is TGTGCCAGCAGTTTCGTGGGAGTCACCGGGGAGCTGTTTTTT.

This clone was seen once. This rearrangement joins TRBV27 to TRBJ2-5; perhaps TRBD1 as D (6 bases). Germline CDR1 and CDR2: MNHEY and SMNVEV (reference sequence). This CDR3 has 16 residues. The V end was cut by 5 bases, the J end by 5 bases, with 21 bases between. CDR3 in amino acids: CASSKAHPGTKETQYF. For the CDR3, the DNA is TGTGCCAGCAGTAAGGCACACCCCGGGACAAAGGAGACCCAGTACTTC.

The chain joins TRBV28 to TRBJ1-1; D is perhaps TRBD1 (5 bases). CDR1 MDHEN and CDR2 SYDVKM come from the germline V gene. With 0 bases removed from V and 1 base from J, the gap between germline ends came to 9 bases. The CDR3 has 15 amino acids. The CDR3 DNA sequence: TGTGCCAGCAGTTTATGGGGACGGCCGAACACTGAAGCTTTCTTT. This gives the protein CASSLWGRPNTEAFF.

J is TRBJ2-7 and V is TRBV11-2, with 13 bases matching TRBD2. Germline CDR1 is SGHAT and CDR2 is FQNNGV. The CDR3 sequence is 18 residues long. Losses at the gene ends were 0 bases for V and 8 bases for J; bases not matched to a gene: 13. CDR3 DNA sequence: TGTGCCAGCAGCTTAGATCCGGGACTAGCGGGATTCTGGTTCAAGCAGTACTTC. Its translation is CASSLDPGLAGFWFKQYF.

On this clone: Other DNA sequences of this sample code for an identical CDR3. The chain couples TRBV27 to TRBJ2-7; 7 nucleotides align to TRBD1. The CDR3 runs 14 residues. The V segment lost 5 bases and the J segment 1 base; nucleotides outside the gene matches: 5. Germline-derived CDR1 and CDR2 are MNHEY and SMNVEV (reference sequence). DNA for the CDR3: TGTGCCAGCAGTCCACGGACAGGTTCCTACGAGCAGTACTTC. It translates to CASSPRTGSYEQYF.

The gene calls are TRBV28 and TRBJ2-5; D may be TRBD1 or TRBD2 (5 bases each). V was shortened by 2 bases and J by 9 bases, with 16 bases between the two germline ends. The CDR3 sequence is 14 residues long. Germline assignment: CDR1 MDHEN and CDR2 SYDVKM. CDR3 in DNA: TGTGCCAGCAGTTTAGCGCCCATCCTGGGGGCCCAGTACTTC. It is translated as CASSLAPILGAQYF. Using reference TRBV28 and TRBJ2-5 for the parts outside the CDR3, the full variable domain is DVKVTQSSRYLVKRTGEKVFLECVQDMDHENMFWYRQDPGLGLRLIYFSYDVKMKEKGDIPEGYSVSREKKERFSLILESASTNQTSMYLCASSLAPILGAQYFGPGTRLLVL.

The J gene is TRBJ2-2, the V gene TRBV7-3, with TRBD2 identical over 8 bases. V lost 1 base, J lost 1 base, and 8 bases stayed unmatched. From germline, CDR1 is SGHTA and CDR2 FQGTGA. CDR3 size: 18 residues. CDR3 sequence: CASSLILAATLNTGELFF. DNA of the CDR3: TGTGCCAGCAGCTTAATACTAGCGGCCACCTTGAACACCGGGGAGCTGTTTTTT. Together with reference TRBV7-3 and TRBJ2-2, the CDR3 gives the full variable domain: GAGVSQTPSNKVTEKGKYVELRCDPISGHTALYWYRQSLGQGPEFLIYFQGTGAADDSGLPNDRFFAVRPEGSVSTLKIQRTERGDSAVYLCASSLILAATLNTGELFFGEGSRLTVL.

The chain links TRBV15 to TRBJ2-3, with TRBD1 as a possible D gene (5 bases). Germline assignment: CDR1 LNHNV and CDR2 YYDKDF (reference sequence). The CDR3 consists of 16 residues. Trimming pared 0 bases from V and 2 bases from J, leaving 12 bases between. The CDR3 reads CATSRDRVTVTDTQYF. CDR3 in DNA: TGTGCCACCAGCAGAGATCGGGTGACAGTCACAGATACGCAGTATTTT.

This chain's CDR3 is CASSFGVADSYEQYF. In DNA, the CDR3 is TGTGCCAGCAGCTTTGGAGTAGCGGACTCCTACGAGCAGTACTTC. The gene calls are TRBV5-4 and TRBJ2-7; D is possibly TRBD2 (6 bases). V was cut by 2 bases and J by 0 bases, with 12 bases left in between. The CDR3 has 15 residues. The germline gives CDR1 SGHNT, CDR2 YYREEE (reference sequence).

V and J are TRBV25-1 and TRBJ1-2, with no clear D. The CDR3 sequence is 18 residues long. The germline gives CDR1 MGHDK, CDR2 SYGVNS. Deletions cut 0 bases from V and 3 bases from J, with 20 bases between. For the CDR3, the DNA is TGTGCCAGCAGTGAATATCGTGGTCCCCAATTAGGCGACTATGGCTACACCTTC. It is translated as CASSEYRGPQLGDYGYTF.